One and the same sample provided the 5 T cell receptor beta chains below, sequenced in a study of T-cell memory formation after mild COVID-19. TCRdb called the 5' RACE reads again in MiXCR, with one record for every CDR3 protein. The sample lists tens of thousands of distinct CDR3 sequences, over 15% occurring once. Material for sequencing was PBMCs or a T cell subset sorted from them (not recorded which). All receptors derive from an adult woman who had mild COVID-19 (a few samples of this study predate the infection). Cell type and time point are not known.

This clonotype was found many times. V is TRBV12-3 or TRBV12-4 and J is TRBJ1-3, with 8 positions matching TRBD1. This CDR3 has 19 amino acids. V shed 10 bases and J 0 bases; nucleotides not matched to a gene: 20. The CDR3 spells CATSRPHGTGSSSGNTIYF. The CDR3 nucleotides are TGTGCCACCTCGAGACCACACGGGACAGGATCCAGCTCTGGAAACACCATATATTTT.

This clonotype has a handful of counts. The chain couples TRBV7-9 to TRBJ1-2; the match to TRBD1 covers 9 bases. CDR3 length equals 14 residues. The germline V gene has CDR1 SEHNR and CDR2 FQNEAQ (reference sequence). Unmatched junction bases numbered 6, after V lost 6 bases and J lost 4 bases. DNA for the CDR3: TGTGCCAGCAGTCACCCGGGACAGGGCTATGGCTACACCTTC. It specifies CASSHPGQGYGYTF.

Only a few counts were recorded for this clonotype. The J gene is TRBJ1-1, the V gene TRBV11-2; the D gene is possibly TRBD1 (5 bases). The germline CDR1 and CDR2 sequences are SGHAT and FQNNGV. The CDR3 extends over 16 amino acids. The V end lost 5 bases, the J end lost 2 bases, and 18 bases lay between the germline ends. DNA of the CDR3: TGTGCCAGCAGCGTCCCGCCGGGACTTATAAACACTGAAGCTTTCTTT. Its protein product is CASSVPPGLINTEAFF.

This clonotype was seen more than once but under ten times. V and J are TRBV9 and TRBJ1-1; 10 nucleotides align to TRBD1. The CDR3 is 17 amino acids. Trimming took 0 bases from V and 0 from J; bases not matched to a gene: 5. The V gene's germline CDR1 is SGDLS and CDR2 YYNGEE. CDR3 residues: CASSVASGTGVNTEAFF. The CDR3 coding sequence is TGTGCCAGCAGCGTAGCTAGCGGGACAGGGGTGAACACTGAAGCTTTCTTT.

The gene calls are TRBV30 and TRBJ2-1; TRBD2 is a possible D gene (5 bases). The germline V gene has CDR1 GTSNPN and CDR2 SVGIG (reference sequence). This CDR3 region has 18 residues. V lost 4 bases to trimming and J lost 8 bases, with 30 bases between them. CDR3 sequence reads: CAWTIMEDTLQFVDEQFF. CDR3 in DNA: TGTGCCTGGACGATTATGGAGGATACTCTTCAATTCGTTGATGAGCAGTTCTTC.